This record looks at one TCR beta chain sequence and its context. What it binds is unknown. The data belong to a study of OX40 agonist ivuxolimab in advanced cancers. About the research overall: Patients were approximately 80% male with ages about 23 to 80, mean around 61. General study points: Expanded peripheral T cells had an undetermined antigen specificity. Expanded clones were, on average, more numerous in CD8+ T cells than in CD4+. With doses of 0.1-3.0 mg/kg, partial responders showed among the lowest clonal expansion.

Germline CDR1 reads SGHRS; CDR2 reads YFSETQ. V shed 0 bases and J shed 4 bases, with 16 bases lying between them. The CDR3 consists of 16 residues. Measured with immunoSEQ multiplex PCR; TCRdb has only the in-frame clones, and not every one. The table records 50,000 to 65,000 clones, 81% of them present only once. The V and J genes are TRBV5-1 and TRBJ1-2; no clear D gene. The specimen comprised CD4+ or CD8+ T cells sorted from blood, sampled in a trial of the OX40 agonist ivuxolimab. The TCR sequence derives from an adult with an advanced solid tumor such as melanoma, head and neck, liver or kidney cancer. CDR3: CASSLEGGRQTYGYTF. The CDR3 DNA reads as TGCGCCAGCAGCTTGGAAGGAGGTCGGCAGACCTATGGCTACACCTTC.